This TCR beta chain was sequenced during a study of blood T cell repertoires in COVID-19. Assay used: immunoSEQ multiplex PCR; TCRdb lists only in-frame clones, some missing. This table has around 320,000 clones, 90% appearing once. V was trimmed by 3 bases and J by 5 bases, leaving 10 bases between them. The CDR3 covers 13 residues. The material sequenced was PBMCs or T cells enriched from blood (not recorded which). This rearrangement joins TRBV12-3 or TRBV12-4 to TRBJ1-1; D gene uncertain. The source is a woman aged 18-30 years with acute COVID-19. CDR3 residues: CASSFNRRTEAFF. In DNA form, the CDR3 reads TGTGCCAGCAGTTTCAACAGACGAACTGAAGCTTTCTTT.